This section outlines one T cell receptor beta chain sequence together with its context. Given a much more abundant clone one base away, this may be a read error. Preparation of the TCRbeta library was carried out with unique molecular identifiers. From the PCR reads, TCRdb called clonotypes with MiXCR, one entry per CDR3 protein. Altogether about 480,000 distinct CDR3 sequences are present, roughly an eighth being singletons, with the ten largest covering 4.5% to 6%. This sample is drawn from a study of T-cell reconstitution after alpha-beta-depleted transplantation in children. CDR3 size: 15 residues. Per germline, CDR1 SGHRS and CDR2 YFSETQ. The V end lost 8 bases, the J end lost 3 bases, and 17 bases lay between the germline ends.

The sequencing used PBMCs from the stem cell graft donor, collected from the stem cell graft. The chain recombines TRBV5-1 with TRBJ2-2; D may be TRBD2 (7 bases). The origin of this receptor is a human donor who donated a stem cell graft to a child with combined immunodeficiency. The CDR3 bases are TGCGCCAGAAGCGCGGGGGCATCGCACACCGGGGAGCTGTTTTTT. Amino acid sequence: CARSAGASHTGELFF.